These 18 T cell receptor beta chains came from one sample sequenced in a study of T cells after yellow fever vaccination. TCRdb used MiXCR to reprocess the 5' RACE reads, holding one entry per CDR3 protein. The sample carries 500,000 to 650,000 distinct CDR3 sequences, roughly a sixth recorded once. Sequenced here: PBMCs, sampled about 5 days after the first yellow fever vaccination. The source of these receptors is a man between 18 and 35 years old who received the YFV17D yellow fever vaccine.

V and J are TRBV9 and TRBJ2-5; 9 bases are a match to TRBD1. The germline gives CDR1 SGDLS, CDR2 YYNGEE. The CDR3 is 16 residues long. Trimming at V came to 4 bases and at J to 2 bases, leaving 9 bases not matched to a gene. The CDR3 sequence: CASSPLFGTGQETQYF. In DNA form, the CDR3 reads TGTGCCAGCAGCCCCCTCTTTGGGACAGGGCAAGAGACCCAGTACTTC. Using reference TRBV9 and TRBJ2-5 for the parts outside the CDR3, the full variable domain is DSGVTQTPKHLITATGQRVTLRCSPRSGDLSVYWYQQSLDQGLQFLIQYYNGEERAKGNILERFSAQQFPDLHSELNLSSLELGDSALYFCASSPLFGTGQETQYFGPGTRLLVL.

The CDR3 DNA reads TGTGCCAGCAGCCAGGTAGCGAGAGAGCAGTTCTTC. This sequence encodes CASSQVAREQFF. The rearrangement joins TRBV3-1 to TRBJ2-1; possible D gene TRBD2, 5 bases. Per the germline V gene, CDR1 is LGHDT and CDR2 is YNNKEL (reference sequence). Trimming stripped 3 bases from V and 10 bases from J, with 10 bases between. This CDR3 comprises 12 residues.

This chain uses TRBV4-3 with TRBJ1-1, with D maybe TRBD1 (6 bases). V was cut by 1 base and J by 2 bases, with 26 bases left in between. Germline V gene data show CDR1 as LGHNA and CDR2 as YSLEER. The CDR3 is 20 residues long. The CDR3 bases are TGCGCCAGCAGCCAAGGTTCGGGGGGGCATCTCGTTGGGGGAAACACTGAAGCTTTCTTT. Protein: CASSQGSGGHLVGGNTEAFF.

This clonotype was seen only once. The chain links TRBV19 to TRBJ2-7; TRBD2 is a possible D gene (5 bases). The germline gives CDR1 LNHDA, CDR2 SQIVND (reference sequence). Trimming shortened V by 6 bases and J by 6 bases, and 15 bases separated the two germline ends. The CDR3 loop spans 13 amino acids. CDR3 sequence: CASSPSWVSEQYV. CDR3 DNA sequence: TGTGCCAGTAGCCCTAGCTGGGTCTCCGAGCAGTACGTC.

CDR3 loop: CASSYSIEVGNEQFF. In nucleotides, the CDR3 is TGTGCCAGCAGTTACTCGATAGAGGTCGGCAATGAGCAGTTCTTC. The V call is TRBV6-5, the J call TRBJ2-1; D is uncertain. This CDR3 is built from 15 residues. Germline V CDR1 and CDR2: MNHEY, SVGAGI. Trimming took off 0 bases at V and 6 bases at J, with 12 bases between the two ends.

A few counts support this clonotype. This chain uses TRBV11-2 with TRBJ1-1; D not certain. The CDR3 contains 14 residues. The germline V gene has CDR1 SGHAT and CDR2 FQNNGV. V gave up 2 bases and J gave up 0 bases, with 7 bases separating them. For the CDR3, the DNA is TGTGCCAGCAGCTTAAAGCTCCTGAACACTGAAGCTTTCTTT. Amino acid sequence: CASSLKLLNTEAFF.

The chain combines TRBV7-9 with TRBJ1-6, with D hard to call. With 5 bases removed from V and 6 bases from J, the gap between germline ends came to 20 bases. The CDR3 runs to 17 residues. The germline V gene encodes CDR1 SEHNR and CDR2 FQNEAQ (reference sequence). As DNA, the CDR3 is TGTGCCAGCAGCCCCGCCAAGGTCTGGGAGGGTAATTCACCCCTCCACTTT. Amino acids: CASSPAKVWEGNSPLHF.

V usage is TRBV4-2 and J usage is TRBJ2-2; D is uncertain. This CDR3 contains 16 residues. The V end lost 0 bases, the J end lost 5 bases, and 13 bases lay between the germline ends. Per the germline V gene, CDR1 is LGHNA and CDR2 is YNFKEQ. CDR3 residues: CASSQDSLSGTGELFF. Written as DNA, the CDR3 is TGTGCCAGCAGCCAAGATAGTTTGAGTGGGACCGGGGAGCTGTTTTTT.

The rearrangement uses TRBV12-3 or TRBV12-4 and TRBJ2-1; the D gene could be TRBD1 or TRBD2 (5 bases each). V lost 6 bases to trimming and J lost 8 bases, with 20 bases between them. This CDR3 contains 15 residues. The DNA of the CDR3 is TGTGCCAGCAGGAGCCGGGACGCCCGTTTGGATGAGCAGTTCTTC. It is translated as CASRSRDARLDEQFF.

The V call is TRBV7-9, the J call TRBJ2-2; D is unclear. Germline CDR1 is SEHNR and CDR2 is FQNEAQ (reference sequence). This CDR3 has 12 residues. V was trimmed by 10 bases and J by 5 bases, leaving 11 bases between them. CDR3 amino acids: CATKSRTGELFF. The CDR3, as DNA: TGTGCCACAAAATCCAGAACCGGGGAGCTGTTTTTT.

Only a few counts were recorded for this clonotype. The genes are TRBV7-3 and TRBJ2-1; a possible D gene is TRBD1 (5 bases). The CDR3 is 13 amino acids. Germline V gene sequence: CDR1 SGHTA, CDR2 FQGTGA. V shed 5 bases and J shed 5 bases, with 10 bases lying between them. The CDR3 loop reads CASSPATDNEQFF. The CDR3 region has the DNA TGTGCCAGCAGCCCTGCGACAGACAATGAGCAGTTCTTC.

The chain has TRBV29-1 and TRBJ1-5, with D possibly matching TRBD1 (6 bases). The CDR3 is made up of 14 amino acids. CDR1 and CDR2 (germline): SQVTM, ANQGSEA. V gave up 4 bases and J gave up 7 bases, with 17 bases separating them. CDR3 amino acids: CSVGGPGTRQPQHF. CDR3 DNA sequence: TGCAGCGTTGGTGGGCCGGGGACACGCCAGCCCCAGCATTTT.

The rearrangement joins TRBV4-2 to TRBJ2-7, with 8 bases identical to TRBD2. The CDR3 is 15 amino acids. Germline CDR1 is LGHNA and CDR2 is YNFKEQ. Germline trimming cut 1 base from V and 6 bases from J; bases unmatched to any gene: 8. CDR3 coding DNA: TGTGCCAGCAGCCAAGGCCGGGGGGGCCAGACCGAGCAGTACTTC. As protein: CASSQGRGGQTEQYF.

CDR3 DNA sequence: TGCGCCAGCAGCGCGGGTGGACTAGCGGGGGCGTACAATGAGCAGTTCTTC. Amino acid sequence: CASSAGGLAGAYNEQFF. The chain is built from TRBV5-1 and TRBJ2-1; TRBD2 agrees at 13 bases. After removal of 4 bases from V and 4 bases from J, the junction contained 8 bases not matched to a gene. The CDR3 is 17 amino acids. The V gene's germline CDR1 is SGHRS and CDR2 YFSETQ.

The chain has TRBV2 and TRBJ2-1, with 10 bases identical to TRBD1. Trimming took 7 bases from V and 7 from J; bases not matched to a gene: 4. This CDR3 comprises 13 residues. CDR1 and CDR2 from the germline V gene are SNHLY and FYNNEI. CDR3 amino acids: CASNGQGVNEQFF. DNA for the CDR3: TGTGCCAGCAACGGACAGGGGGTGAATGAGCAGTTCTTC.

The CDR3 nucleotides read TGTGCCACCAGTGATTCCCGGGCGACTAGCGAGGAGACCCAGTACTTC. This encodes CATSDSRATSEETQYF. V usage is TRBV24-1 and J usage is TRBJ2-5, with 8 bases aligning to TRBD2. The CDR3 covers 16 residues. The V gene end was trimmed by 2 bases and the J gene end by 5 bases; junction bases not matched to a gene: 9. CDR1 is KGHDR and CDR2 is SFDVKD in the germline V gene.

The rearrangement links TRBV9 to TRBJ2-1; 8 bases are shared with TRBD2. This CDR3 contains 14 residues. V trimming: 6 bases; J trimming: 4 bases; junction bases outside the gene matches: 6. CDR1 and CDR2 (germline): SGDLS, YYNGEE. CDR3 in DNA: TGTGCCAGCACTCCGGGGGGGCCTTACAATGAGCAGTTCTTC. It codes for CASTPGGPYNEQFF.

The chain recombines TRBV5-1 with TRBJ1-2, with D hard to call. The V and J ends lost 1 base and 1 base respectively, with 11 bases between them. The CDR3 runs 15 residues. CDR1 SGHRS and CDR2 YFSETQ come from the germline V gene. The CDR3 sequence is CASSLRPEVNYGYTF. The CDR3 nucleotides are TGCGCCAGCAGCTTGCGGCCGGAGGTTAACTATGGCTACACCTTC.